This TCR beta chain is drawn from a study of blood T cells in healthy people across ages. This clonotype was counted many times. V lost 6 bases and J lost 3; bases outside the gene matches: 9. Germline CDR1 is SEHNR and CDR2 is FQNEAQ (reference sequence). The CDR3 is made up of 15 amino acids. Next came a second PCR, run for about 7 to 12 cycles, which used a sample-barcoded 5' primer along with a J-beta primer mix. TCRdb itself ran the 5' RACE reads through MiXCR, one entry per CDR3 protein. The sample contains 780,000 or so distinct CDR3 sequences, roughly 50% of which appear only once. What was sequenced was blood. This rearrangement joins TRBV7-9 to TRBJ2-7, with 9 bases matching TRBD2. This sequence was found in a man of 80 years or more in good health. The chain's CDR3 is CASRSPGTSFYEQYF. The CDR3 nucleotides are TGTGCCAGCAGGTCTCCCGGGACTAGCTTCTACGAGCAGTACTTC.